These 32 T cell receptor beta chains originate from one sample sequenced in a study of cytomegalovirus exposure and HLA in healthy donors. PCR amplification relied on 60 Vbeta primers (plus 13 Jbeta primers). TCRdb keeps only in-frame clones here, not all; method: immunoSEQ multiplex PCR. The top ten hold around 7% of the sample, which has 150,000 to 200,000 clones, roughly 79% seen once. Sequencing used PBMCs. Source of these receptors: a male donor in good health and CMV-seropositive.

J is TRBJ1-1 and V is TRBV27; maybe TRBD1 (5 bases). V gave up 2 bases and J gave up 4 bases, with 14 bases separating them. CDR1 MNHEY and CDR2 SMNVEV come from the germline V gene (reference sequence). This CDR3 has 15 amino acids. CDR3 loop: CASSLGRPGSTEAFF. Written as DNA, the CDR3 is TGTGCCAGCAGTTTAGGGCGACCAGGGTCCACTGAAGCTTTCTTT.

The V gene is TRBV28, the J gene TRBJ1-5; possibly TRBD1 for D (6 bases). Per germline, CDR1 MDHEN and CDR2 SYDVKM. This CDR3 spans 14 amino acids. The V and J ends lost 6 bases and 3 bases respectively, with 12 bases between them. The CDR3 sequence: CASRDSTLNQPQHF. The DNA for the CDR3 is TGTGCCAGCAGGGACAGCACCCTCAATCAGCCCCAGCATTTT.

The rearrangement links TRBV6-5 to TRBJ1-1; the D gene is possibly TRBD1 (6 bases). With 0 bases removed from V and 1 base from J, the gap between germline ends came to 9 bases. The CDR3 loop spans 15 amino acids. The germline CDR1 and CDR2 sequences are MNHEY and SVGAGI. The CDR3 region has the DNA TGTGCCAGCAGTTACTCCACAGGGAGGAACACTGAAGCTTTCTTT. The encoded protein is CASSYSTGRNTEAFF.

This clone has only a few counts. V usage is TRBV28 and J usage is TRBJ2-5; D is undetermined. The germline CDR1 and CDR2 sequences are MDHEN and SYDVKM. This CDR3 contains 14 residues. With 2 bases removed from V and 2 bases from J, the gap between germline ends came to 9 bases. The CDR3 sequence: CASSLQREQETQYF. For the CDR3, the DNA is TGTGCCAGCAGTTTACAGCGTGAGCAAGAGACCCAGTACTTC.

This chain uses TRBV4-1 with TRBJ1-2; TRBD1 matches 12 bases. Per germline, CDR1 MGHRA and CDR2 YSYEKL. V gave up 3 bases and J gave up 7 bases; unmatched junction bases: 12. The CDR3 sequence is 17 residues long. DNA of the CDR3: TGCGCCAGCAGCCACCGTCCCGGGACAGGGGGCGAGGGTGGCTACACCTTC. This sequence encodes CASSHRPGTGGEGGYTF.

The genes are TRBV7-2 and TRBJ1-6, with D hard to call. This CDR3 contains 11 residues. Trimming pared 4 bases from V and 7 bases from J, leaving 2 bases between. The germline V gene has CDR1 SGHTA and CDR2 FQGNSA. The CDR3 spells CASSSNSPLHF. The CDR3 nucleotides are TGTGCCAGCAGCTCGAATTCACCCCTCCACTTT.

The chain uses TRBV5-1 and TRBJ1-6; TRBD1 agrees at 10 bases. Trimming cost V 4 bases and J 7 bases; bases outside gene matches: 5. This CDR3 contains 15 residues. Germline CDR1 reads SGHRS; CDR2 reads YFSETQ. The CDR3 spells CASSPEGQGNSPLHF. The DNA of the CDR3 is TGCGCCAGCAGCCCGGAGGGACAGGGGAATTCACCCCTCCACTTT.

This clone has a handful of counts. V gene TRBV6-6 combines with J gene TRBJ1-2, with 7 nucleotides matching TRBD1. CDR1 and CDR2 from the germline V gene are MNHNY and SVGAGI (reference sequence). Trimming took 2 bases from V and 8 from J; bases not matched to a gene: 5. The CDR3 is 13 residues long. The CDR3 DNA reads TGTGCCAGCAGTTACGAGACAGGGAACGGCTACACCTTC. It yields the protein CASSYETGNGYTF.

The chain combines TRBV19 with TRBJ2-1; D is uncertain. The CDR3 runs to 12 residues. Germline V gene data show CDR1 as LNHDA and CDR2 as SQIVND (reference sequence). The germline V and J ends were trimmed by 2 bases and 7 bases, with 6 bases remaining between them. The CDR3 coding sequence is TGTGCCAGTAGTATACCGGGTAATGAGCAGTTCTTC. Protein: CASSIPGNEQFF.

This clone was counted between two and nine times. V usage is TRBV2 and J usage is TRBJ1-5; tentative D call: TRBD1 (6 bases). Deletions cut 4 bases from V and 5 bases from J, with 9 bases between. CDR3 length: 13 amino acids. In germline, CDR1 is SNHLY, CDR2 FYNNEI. In nucleotides, the CDR3 is TGTGCCAGCAGTGCTGACAGGCATCAGCCCCAGCATTTT. Residues: CASSADRHQPQHF.

This chain links TRBV18 with TRBJ1-6; 7 bases fit TRBD1. The V gene's germline CDR1 is KGHSH and CDR2 LQKENI. V shed 3 bases, J shed 7 bases, and the junction held 3 bases outside the gene matches. This CDR3 contains 14 residues. CDR3 coding DNA: TGTGCCAGCTCACCGACAGGGAGAAATTCACCCCTCCACTTT. Its protein product is CASSPTGRNSPLHF.

The rearrangement joins TRBV27 to TRBJ1-4, with TRBD1 matching over 9 bases. J lost 10 bases, V lost 7 bases, and 10 bases had no gene match. Germline V CDR1 and CDR2: MNHEY, SMNVEV (reference sequence). The CDR3 has 14 residues. CDR3: CASTPGQGAGKLFF. The CDR3 nucleotides read TGTGCCAGCACCCCGGGACAGGGAGCGGGAAAACTGTTTTTT.

V is TRBV27 and J is TRBJ1-6; tentatively, D is TRBD1 (5 bases). This CDR3 region has 13 residues. Germline CDR1 MNHEY, CDR2 SMNVEV (reference sequence). V was pared by 5 bases and J by 7 bases, with 9 bases between. Here the CDR3 reads CASSRTQNSPLHF. The CDR3 DNA reads TGTGCCAGCAGTCGGACACAGAATTCACCCCTCCACTTT.

The genes are TRBV5-1 and TRBJ2-1; tentatively, D is TRBD2 (7 bases). The CDR3 covers 14 residues. V was pared by 4 bases and J by 2 bases, with 10 bases between. Per germline, CDR1 SGHRS and CDR2 YFSETQ. CDR3 residues: CASSLGGPYNEQFF. The CDR3 DNA reads TGCGCCAGCAGCCTCGGGGGGCCCTACAATGAGCAGTTCTTC.

The chain carries TRBV2 and TRBJ1-5; D call uncertain. The germline gives CDR1 SNHLY, CDR2 FYNNEI. V was clipped by 1 base and J by 7 bases, with 8 bases between them. The CDR3 is 13 residues long. The CDR3 DNA sequence: TGTGCCAGCAGTGAAGACGGACTGCAGCCCCAGCATTTT. As protein: CASSEDGLQPQHF.

This chain uses TRBV5-6 with TRBJ2-3; 8 nucleotides align to TRBD2. There are 16 residues in the CDR3. Germline V lookup: CDR1 SGHDT, CDR2 YYEEEE. The V gene end was trimmed by 4 bases and the J gene end by 3 bases; junction bases not matched to a gene: 10. CDR3 residues: CASSRGFGGGTDTQYF. The CDR3 DNA is TGTGCCAGCAGCCGGGGTTTCGGGGGGGGTACAGATACGCAGTATTTT.

The V call is TRBV6-4, the J call TRBJ2-2; TRBD2 might be the D (5 bases). Between the trimmed V and J ends, which lost 4 bases and 7 bases, there was a span of 10 bases. The CDR3 is 13 residues long. CDR1 and CDR2 (germline): MRHNA, SNTAGT. The CDR3 loop reads CASSADGVGELFF. For the CDR3, the DNA is TGTGCCAGCAGTGCTGACGGGGTCGGGGAGCTGTTTTTT.

The chain links TRBV7-9 to TRBJ1-1; 8 nucleotides align to TRBD1. The CDR3 consists of 13 residues. With 6 bases clipped from V and 3 bases from J, the junction kept 3 bases outside the gene matches. Germline V lookup: CDR1 SEHNR, CDR2 FQNEAQ (reference sequence). The CDR3: CASRSGGHTEAFF. The CDR3 nucleotides read TGTGCCAGCAGGTCAGGGGGCCACACTGAAGCTTTCTTT.

This clone was detected only once. The chain has TRBV6-6 and TRBJ2-7, with TRBD2 matching over 8 bases. Germline CDR1 MNHNY, CDR2 SVGAGI (reference sequence). Trimming took 5 bases from V and 2 from J; bases not matched to a gene: 8. The CDR3 has 15 amino acids. Here the CDR3 reads CASSPLRTSPYEQYF. CDR3 coding DNA: TGTGCCAGCAGTCCCCTCCGGACTAGCCCCTACGAGCAGTACTTC.

In its sample, this clone was seen once. The CDR3 sequence is CASSLGGASKNIQYF. CDR3 in DNA: TGTGCCAGCAGCTTGGGGGGGGCCTCCAAAAACATTCAGTACTTC. The chain uses TRBV12-1 and TRBJ2-4; the D call of TRBD2 is as the table states it, not checked on the DNA. TRBV12-1 is listed as a pseudogene. The CDR3 runs 15 residues.

The V and J genes are TRBV7-2 and TRBJ2-7; 12 bases match TRBD2. Germline V CDR1 and CDR2: SGHTA, FQGNSA. The CDR3 is 16 amino acids. V was clipped by 5 bases and J by 7 bases; unmatched bases: 12. DNA for the CDR3: TGTGCCAGCAGCCTCTACCTAGCGGGGGGGCATGGGGAGCAGTACTTC. This encodes CASSLYLAGGHGEQYF.

The rearrangement uses TRBV6-4 and TRBJ2-3, with TRBD2 matching 9 bases. With V trimmed by 6 bases and J by 5 bases, 9 bases remained unmatched. This CDR3 is 15 amino acids long. The germline CDR1 and CDR2 sequences are MRHNA and SNTAGT. The CDR3: CASSVSGGGGDTQYF. The CDR3 nucleotides are TGTGCCAGCAGCGTTAGCGGGGGAGGAGGAGATACGCAGTATTTT.

The J gene is TRBJ2-3, the V gene TRBV13; D may be TRBD2 (6 bases). The CDR3 is 14 residues long. Per the germline V gene, CDR1 is PRHDT and CDR2 is FYEKMQ (reference sequence). The ends were cut back, 6 bases at V and 2 bases at J, with 12 bases in the middle. CDR3 in DNA: TGTGCCAGCAGGGTTAGCGGCTTCACAGATACGCAGTATTTT. The encoded protein is CASRVSGFTDTQYF.

The chain is built from TRBV2 and TRBJ2-5; D may be TRBD2 (5 bases). Trimming removed 4 bases from V and 2 bases from J, with 11 bases in between. Germline V gives CDR1 SNHLY, CDR2 FYNNEI. The CDR3 sequence is 14 residues long. The CDR3 region is CASSAEGIQETQYF. The CDR3, as DNA: TGTGCCAGCAGTGCTGAGGGAATTCAAGAGACCCAGTACTTC.

The CDR3 reads CASSPWGGQSETQYF. For the CDR3, the DNA is TGTGCCAGCAGCCCATGGGGAGGGCAGTCCGAGACCCAGTACTTC. The V and J genes are TRBV9 and TRBJ2-5; 7 bases map to TRBD2. The CDR3 spans 15 residues. In germline, CDR1 is SGDLS, CDR2 YYNGEE. Trimming cost V 4 bases and J 5 bases; bases outside gene matches: 11.

The chain uses TRBV10-3 and TRBJ2-7; weak D call: TRBD2 (6 bases). This CDR3 has 15 amino acids. Between the trimmed V and J ends, which lost 0 bases and 3 bases, there was a span of 12 bases. In germline, CDR1 is ENHRY, CDR2 SYGVKD. The CDR3 region has the DNA TGTGCCATCAGTGAGTCGGGGGGATCGTTCTACGAGCAGTACTTC. Amino acids: CAISESGGSFYEQYF.

The J gene is TRBJ2-7, the V gene TRBV11-3; D gene unclear. The CDR3 consists of 13 residues. Germline lookup yields CDR1 SGHNT and CDR2 YENEEA. The ends were cut back, 0 bases at V and 1 base at J, with 4 bases in the middle. CDR3: CASSLDQSYEQYF. The CDR3 DNA follows: TGTGCCAGCAGCTTAGATCAGTCCTACGAGCAGTACTTC.

The V and J genes are TRBV6-4 and TRBJ2-2; no clear D. This CDR3 is 13 amino acids long. V lost 6 bases and J lost 0, with 5 bases in between. CDR1 is MRHNA, CDR2 SNTAGT, per germline. The CDR3 here is CASSPANTGELFF. The CDR3 DNA is TGTGCCAGCAGCCCCGCGAACACCGGGGAGCTGTTTTTT.

This clone came up once. The rearrangement links TRBV9 to TRBJ1-2, with TRBD1 matching over 8 bases. Per germline, CDR1 SGDLS and CDR2 YYNGEE. The CDR3 is 14 amino acids. J gave up 7 bases and V 3 bases, and 8 bases lay outside the gene matches. The CDR3: CASSALTGGRGYTF. The CDR3 nucleotides read TGTGCCAGCAGCGCCCTCACAGGGGGTCGTGGCTACACCTTC.

The chain combines TRBV19 with TRBJ1-6; the D gene is possibly TRBD1 (6 bases). The CDR3 length is 14 residues. The ends were cut back, 5 bases at V and 6 bases at J, with 11 bases in the middle. Germline V CDR1 and CDR2: LNHDA, SQIVND (reference sequence). The CDR3 here is CASSDRGANSPLHF. CDR3 in DNA: TGTGCCAGTAGTGATCGGGGGGCTAATTCACCCCTCCACTTT.

This clone was seen a few times. The CDR3 reads CASSSKTVRSAFF. In nucleotides, the CDR3 is TGTGCCAGCAGCTCGAAAACCGTTCGGAGCGCTTTCTTT. The genes are TRBV7-9 and TRBJ1-1; D gene unclear. Germline values: CDR1 SEHNR, CDR2 FQNEAQ (reference sequence). CDR3 length: 13 amino acids. The ends were cut back, 4 bases at V and 11 bases at J, with 17 bases in the middle.

The chain links TRBV4-2 to TRBJ2-2, with 13 bases aligning to TRBD2. This CDR3 region has 18 residues. Trimming cost V 3 bases and J 2 bases; bases outside gene matches: 6. Germline loops: CDR1 LGHNA, CDR2 YNFKEQ. CDR3 nucleotide sequence: TGTGCCAGCAGCCATAGGAGGACTAGCGGGGGCAACACCGGGGAGCTGTTTTTT. Translating gives CASSHRRTSGGNTGELFF.